This T cell receptor beta chain was documented in a study of blood T cell repertoires in COVID-19. Among Cohort 3 donors, those recovered had two negative PCRs, clearance, or symptom resolution. The J segment lost 4 bases and the V segment lost 4 bases, leaving 2 bases of the junction unmatched. Looked up from germline, CDR1 is MNHNS and CDR2 is SASEGT. The CDR3 has 14 residues. TCRdb's copy holds only in-frame clones and misses some; the assay was immunoSEQ multiplex PCR. This table holds 170,000 or so clones, around 83% found once. This TCR derives from a man in his forties who had recovered from COVID-19. Sequences were obtained from PBMCs or T cells enriched from blood (not recorded which). The chain links TRBV6-1 to TRBJ1-5; 9 bases match TRBD1. The CDR3 loop reads CASSAGTGNQPQHF. The CDR3 nucleotides read TGTGCCAGCAGTGCCGGGACAGGGAATCAGCCCCAGCATTTT.